Reported below is one T cell receptor (beta chain). The antigen is not known. This sample was taken from a study of T cell repertoires in cytomegalovirus infection. General study results and limits: Clonotypes of TCR beta that were HLA-C-restricted and CMV-specific dominated the ex vivo response.

TCRdb reprocessed the reads via MiXCR and lists one record per CDR3 protein. Here the sample spans approximately 910,000 distinct CDR3 sequences, under 40% being singletons. CDR1 and CDR2 (germline): SGHNT, YYREEE (reference sequence). V was shortened by 0 bases and J by 2 bases, with 11 bases between the two germline ends. This CDR3 spans 16 amino acids. The rearrangement uses TRBV5-4 and TRBJ2-2; no reliable D call. The receptor's source is a human donor in good health (CMV status not recorded). Some clones in this sample may be carry-over from other donors' samples. The source material was cultured CD8+ T cells from PBMCs, sampled from culture after CMV antigen stimulation. The CDR3 sequence is CASSLGGRSNTGELFF. The CDR3 region has the DNA TGTGCCAGCAGCTTGGGCGGAAGATCTAACACCGGGGAGCTGTTTTTT.